This TCR beta chain was profiled in a study of T cell responses to AZD1222 COVID-19 vaccine. Points from the study as a whole: When two AZD1222 doses had been given, Spike-specific TCR breadth and depth rose. CD4 TCRs associated with vaccination spanned spike, dominating at 160-218 and 743-854. Unmutated variant regions reportedly attract nearly half of all spike-specific TCRs.

Concerning this clone itself: The antigen remains undetermined.

Data came from immunoSEQ multiplex PCR; TCRdb stores just in-frame clones and leaves some out. The repertoire holds about 140,000 clones, with about 94% as singletons. The clonotype was recovered from an adult who received the AZD1222 COVID-19 vaccine. Here the sequenced sample was peripheral blood, taken 28 days after the second AZD1222 dose.

The CDR3 bases are TGCGCCAGCAGCCAAGGGCCGCCGGGACGGGGGTGGACTGAAGCTTTCTTT. This gives the protein CASSQGPPGRGWTEAFF. The chain combines TRBV4-3 with TRBJ1-1, with a weak D call TRBD1 (5 bases). Germline values: CDR1 LGHNA, CDR2 YSLEER. Trimming removed 1 base at V and 5 bases at J, with 20 bases between. This CDR3 region has 17 residues.